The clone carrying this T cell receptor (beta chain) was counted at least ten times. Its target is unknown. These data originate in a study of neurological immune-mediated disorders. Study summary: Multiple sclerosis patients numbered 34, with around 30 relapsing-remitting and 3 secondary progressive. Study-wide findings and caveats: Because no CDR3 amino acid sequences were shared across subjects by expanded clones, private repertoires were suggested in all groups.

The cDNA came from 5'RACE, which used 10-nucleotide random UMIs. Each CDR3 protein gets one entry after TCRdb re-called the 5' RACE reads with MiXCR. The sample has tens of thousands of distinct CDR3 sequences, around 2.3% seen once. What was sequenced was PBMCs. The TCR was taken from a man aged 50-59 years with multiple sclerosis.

The CDR3 region has the DNA TGCAGTGCTAGTAAGTCTCAACTAGCCAAAAACATTCAGTACTTC. This codes for CSASKSQLAKNIQYF. The chain joins TRBV20-1 to TRBJ2-4; D call uncertain. Per the germline V gene, CDR1 is DFQATT and CDR2 is SNEGSKA (reference sequence). V lost 3 bases and J 0 bases, leaving 12 bases between the germline ends. The length of the CDR3 is 15 residues.